This TCR beta chain was obtained from a study of blood T cells in healthy people across ages. Study results and caveats: A roughly linear age-dependent decrease characterized TCR beta diversity per million T cells. Diversity of TCR beta correlated strongly with naive T cell percentage.

The CDR3 consists of 12 residues. The germline CDR1 and CDR2 sequences are DFQATT and SNEGSKA (reference sequence). Total RNA extraction produced at least 5 micrograms (per sample) for the study. Then a second PCR, running about 7 to 11 cycles, was carried out with a sample-barcoded 5' primer and a J-beta primer mix. TCRdb re-called the 5' RACE reads with MiXCR, one entry per CDR3 protein. The sample lists more than 700,000 distinct CDR3 sequences; about 55% were seen once. On this clonotype itself: Its target is unknown.

The receptor's source is a man older than 75 in good health. The V and J genes are TRBV20-1 and TRBJ2-7; D is possibly TRBD1 (6 bases). The J call may be faulty, since TRBJ2-5 better matches the DNA end. Sequenced sample: blood. CDR3 sequence (DNA): TGCAGTGCTAACGACCAGGGGGAGACCCAGTACTTC. It is translated as CSANDQGETQYF.